This TCR beta chain is drawn from a study of T-cell reconstitution after alpha-beta-depleted transplantation in children. The TCRbeta library incorporated unique molecular identifiers. From the PCR reads, TCRdb called clonotypes with MiXCR, one entry per CDR3 protein. This table holds about 980,000 distinct CDR3 sequences, roughly 29% found once. In this sample, this clonotype turned up a few times. Trimming removed 7 bases from V and 2 bases from J; junction bases left unmatched: 4. This CDR3 is built from 13 residues. Per the germline V gene, CDR1 is MNHNS and CDR2 is SASEGT. This specimen consisted of PBMCs, mostly from graft donor cells, obtained 360 days after TCRalphabeta/CD19-depleted stem cell transplant. This chain connects TRBV6-1 to TRBJ2-7; 8 bases match TRBD2. This TCR came from a boy less than two years old who had a stem cell transplant for SCID, so the T cells may come from the graft donor. The DNA of the CDR3 is TGTGCCAGCACGGGGGGGACGACCTACGAGCAGTACTTC. Translated: CASTGGTTYEQYF.